Included here is one TCR beta chain sequence, with context. Its binding antigen is unknown. The input lacks base qualities; no much larger clone sits a single base away. For sequencing, an Illumina NovaSeq 6000 was employed. Using 5'RACE with constant-segment primers, TCRalpha and TCRbeta cDNA libraries were constructed, with sample barcodes and unique molecular identifiers added in the process. RNA was extracted from every sample with Trizol reagent. Library amplification was performed in two PCR steps, and a second sample barcode and Illumina TruSeq adapters were introduced in the second step. Libraries were sequenced on an Illumina NovaSeq with 2 x 150 bp paired-end reads. Processing in the source paper ran as follows. With migec v1.2.7, reads were demultiplexed and then collapsed into UMI-guided consensus sequences. Using mixcr v2.1.11, UMI consensuses were aligned to TRA and TRB V and J templates and then assembled into clonotypes. A clonotype was counted as expanded or contracted only when both edgeR and NoisET called the clonotype significant, with the noise models trained on biological replicates. For edgeR calls, the cutoffs were a false discovery rate-adjusted p below 0.01 and a log2 fold-change threshold of 1. As an exploratory analysis of dynamics, max-normalized trajectories of the 1000 most abundant clonotypes were examined by PCA with hierarchical clustering. Each responding clone was given a CD4 or CD8 phenotype based on the CD4+ and CD8+ repertoires, which had been sequenced separately. TCRdb reran the public reads through fastp at Q25 and MiXCR, keeping productive beta chains. Rows with a matching CDR3 protein are joined into one entry that keeps the most common DNA and genes. TCRdb's processing, not the authors', yielded these V and J calls. The sample table records 250,000 to 350,000 distinct CDR3 sequences; around 15% of these occur just once. Around 23% of the sample is taken by the ten largest.

This record belongs to a study of T-cell memory formation after mild COVID-19 (dated by TCRdb to the early 2020s). A note on the overall study: TCR sequence clusters from the two donors were found to be largely donor specific. In a couple of donors, T-cell clones that expanded and contracted after mild COVID-19 were tracked by sequencing TCRalpha and TCRbeta repertoires over time. Two young, previously healthy adult volunteers, one female and one male, were included in the cohort.

Results the study describes overall, beyond this receptor: From day 15 to 85, contracting clones showed balanced CD4/CD8 phenotypes, whereas a second wave of clones that expanded from day 15 to 37 leaned towards CD4+. Some responding clones were detected in pre-infection memory, which suggested that pre-existing cross-reactive memory T cells had joined the SARS-CoV-2 response. Only two mild cases were covered by the study, and larger cohorts that include severe cases with pre-infection samples were considered necessary. Contracting CD4+ clones turned up mainly in the CM and EM memory subsets, whereas EMRA was where CD8+ clones were enriched. Whether the second-wave clones peaking on day 37 were SARS-CoV-2 specific was not confirmed.

Ficoll-Paque density gradient centrifugation was used to isolate PBMCs. The material sequenced was PBMCs or a T cell subset sorted from them (not recorded which). The sequence was obtained from a man between 18 and 35 years old who had mild COVID-19 (a few samples of this study predate the infection). The sample titles of this study are shuffled in the database, so cell type and time point are left out; the donor was told from shared clones.

The CDR3 reads CASSLARLESTDTQYF. DNA sequence: TGCGCCAGCAGCTTGGCACGTCTAGAGAGCACAGATACGCAGTATTTT. The rearranged segments are TRBV5-1 and TRBJ2-3; the D gene cannot be resolved reliably. Trimming takes 0 bases from V and 0 bases from J, and the germline ends sit 11 bases apart. CDR1 and CDR2, looked up from the germline V gene, are SGHRS and YFSETQ. The CDR3 runs 16 amino acids, cysteine and phenylalanine included. The retained sequence is limited to the CDR3, 48 bases, with the frame set at the first base.